The 29 T cell receptor beta chains reported below all come from one sample, sequenced in a study of OX40 agonist ivuxolimab in advanced cancers. Sequencing was performed with immunoSEQ multiplex PCR; in TCRdb, only in-frame clones are kept and a portion is missing. The profile shows more than 60,000 clones, 87% of them singletons. The sequenced sample was CD4+ or CD8+ T cells sorted from blood, obtained in a trial of the OX40 agonist ivuxolimab. These receptors were collected from an adult with an advanced solid tumor such as melanoma, head and neck, liver or kidney cancer.

The chain couples TRBV6-1 to TRBJ2-2; D unresolved. From germline, CDR1 is MNHNS and CDR2 SASEGT. Trimming took off 6 bases at V and 0 bases at J, with 11 bases between the two ends. CDR3 length: 15 amino acids. The CDR3 here is CASSPTLANTGELFF. The CDR3 nucleotides read TGTGCCAGCAGCCCGACATTAGCGAACACCGGGGAGCTGTTTTTT.

This chain uses TRBV5-1 with TRBJ2-5; 7 bases line up with TRBD1. The germline V gene has CDR1 SGHRS and CDR2 YFSETQ. J gave up 5 bases and V 4 bases, and 8 bases lay outside the gene matches. The CDR3 is 14 residues long. The CDR3 nucleotides read TGCGCCAGCAGCGAGGGACAGAGTAAGGAGACCCAGTACTTC. The encoded protein is CASSEGQSKETQYF.

V and J are TRBV6-4 and TRBJ1-5, with a tentative D call TRBD1 (6 bases). V was clipped by 5 bases and J by 1 base, with 15 bases between them. This CDR3 contains 16 residues. The germline CDR1 and CDR2 sequences are MRHNA and SNTAGT. The CDR3 protein is CASSSFNTGSNQPQHF. The DNA of the CDR3 is TGTGCCAGCAGTTCCTTCAACACAGGGAGCAATCAGCCCCAGCATTTT.

CDR3 nucleotides: TGTGCCAGCATCACTCGAAACACAGATACGCAGTATTTT. Residues: CASITRNTDTQYF. This chain links TRBV9 with TRBJ2-3; D is unresolved. Per the germline V gene, CDR1 is SGDLS and CDR2 is YYNGEE. V was clipped by 6 bases and J by 2 bases, with 10 bases between them. This CDR3 has 13 residues.

The chain recombines TRBV28 with TRBJ1-1; D is perhaps TRBD1 (5 bases). This CDR3 is 12 amino acids long. Trimming removed 3 bases from V and 7 bases from J, with 9 bases in between. Germline CDR1 and CDR2: MDHEN and SYDVKM. CDR3 DNA: TGTGCCAGCAGTTTTTTGACAGATGAAGCTTTCTTT. Translation gives CASSFLTDEAFF. Together with reference TRBV28 and TRBJ1-1, the CDR3 gives the full variable domain: DVKVTQSSRYLVKRTGEKVFLECVQDMDHENMFWYRQDPGLGLRLIYFSYDVKMKEKGDIPEGYSVSREKKERFSLILESASTNQTSMYLCASSFLTDEAFFGQGTRLTVV.

Turning to this clone: A junction boundary mismatches the germline segment, possibly from a read error. This chain joins TRBV19 and TRBJ1-1, with D unresolved. The CDR3 runs 16 residues. The germline V gene has CDR1 LNHDA and CDR2 SQIVND (reference sequence). This CDR3 reads CASSTSSDLRNAEAFF. The CDR3 DNA reads as TGTGCCAGTAGTACCTCATCGGACCTTAGGAACGCTGAAGCTTTCTTT.

The V gene is TRBV6-5, the J gene TRBJ1-1, with D maybe TRBD1 (6 bases). The V gene lost 5 bases and the J gene lost 1 base, with 14 bases spanning the gap. Germline V gene sequence: CDR1 MNHEY, CDR2 SVGAGI. CDR3 length equals 15 residues. Here the CDR3 DNA reads TGTGCCAGCAGTATTGAAAGGGGGTCGAACACTGAAGCTTTCTTT. Its translation: CASSIERGSNTEAFF.

This chain connects TRBV5-1 to TRBJ1-5; D is uncertain. The CDR3 is made up of 14 amino acids. V shed 0 bases and J shed 3 bases, with 7 bases lying between them. CDR1 is SGHRS and CDR2 is YFSETQ in the germline V gene. CDR3 bases: TGCGCCAGCAGCTTGGGAACCAACAATCAGCCCCAGCATTTT. Translation: CASSLGTNNQPQHF.

The V gene is TRBV6-1, the J gene TRBJ1-3; D possibly corresponds to TRBD1 (5 bases). CDR1 and CDR2 from the germline V gene are MNHNS and SASEGT. The CDR3 consists of 15 residues. Trimming stripped 1 base from V and 9 bases from J, with 16 bases between. As DNA, the CDR3 is TGTGCCAGCAGTGAAGGGACACGTCGGACTGTCACCATATATTTT. The encoded protein is CASSEGTRRTVTIYF.

The chain carries TRBV23-1 and TRBJ2-7; a possible D gene is TRBD1 (6 bases). TRBV23-1 is flagged as an ORF with uncertain function. Trimming cost V 8 bases and J 2 bases, with 16 bases left between them. The CDR3 has 14 residues. The CDR3 region is CASAYREVAYEQYF. Here the CDR3 DNA reads TGCGCCAGCGCCTACAGGGAAGTAGCCTACGAGCAGTACTTC.

This clone has only one observation. CDR3 DNA: TGTGCCAGTAAGCTAGCGGGGAACACAGATACGCAGTATTTT. This codes for CASKLAGNTDTQYF. J is TRBJ2-3 and V is TRBV19, with 9 bases matching TRBD2. There are 14 residues in the CDR3. V dropped 7 bases and J dropped 2; count of bases not matched to a gene: 4. CDR1 LNHDA and CDR2 SQIVND come from the germline V gene (reference sequence).

The V call is TRBV11-2, the J call TRBJ2-3; D is possibly TRBD1 or TRBD2 (5 bases each). The germline CDR1 and CDR2 sequences are SGHAT and FQNNGV. The V and J ends lost 4 bases and 4 bases respectively, with 9 bases between them. The CDR3 covers 13 residues. CDR3 nucleotides: TGTGCCAGCAGCTCGGGACCATCAGATACGCAGTATTTT. Translation gives CASSSGPSDTQYF. The variable domain in full, with the rest retrieved from reference TRBV11-2 and TRBJ2-3, is EAGVAQSPRYKIIEKRQSVAFWCNPISGHATLYWYQQILGQGPKLLIQFQNNGVVDDSQLPKDRFSAERLKGVDSTLKIQPAKLEDSAVYLCASSSGPSDTQYFGPGTRLTVL.

Written as DNA, the CDR3 is TGTGCCAGCAGCCAGACAGTGGGGGCAGATACGCAGTATTTT. Encoded protein: CASSQTVGADTQYF. The chain joins TRBV5-6 to TRBJ2-3; D may match TRBD1 or TRBD2 (5 bases each). The CDR3 length is 14 residues. V was cut by 4 bases and J by 4 bases, with 13 bases left in between. Germline V gives CDR1 SGHDT, CDR2 YYEEEE.

The chain uses TRBV28 and TRBJ2-7; D is perhaps TRBD1 (6 bases). This CDR3 spans 16 amino acids. Deletions cut 3 bases from V and 2 bases from J, with 17 bases between. Per germline, CDR1 MDHEN and CDR2 SYDVKM. Here the CDR3 reads CASSFSAGARAYEQYF. DNA of the CDR3: TGTGCCAGCAGTTTTAGCGCAGGGGCGCGGGCCTACGAGCAGTACTTC.

The chain links TRBV2 to TRBJ2-4; 8 bases are a match to TRBD1. The V gene end was trimmed by 3 bases and the J gene end by 1 base; junction bases not matched to a gene: 2. There are 15 residues in the CDR3. Germline lookup yields CDR1 SNHLY and CDR2 FYNNEI. The CDR3 is CASSDDRGAKNIQYF. CDR3 in DNA: TGTGCCAGCAGTGACGACAGGGGTGCCAAAAACATTCAGTACTTC.

In this sample, this clone turned up a few times. The chain has TRBV5-1 and TRBJ1-1; possible D gene TRBD1, 6 bases. V was pared by 0 bases and J by 3 bases, with 9 bases between. The CDR3 runs 14 residues. From germline, CDR1 is SGHRS and CDR2 YFSETQ. CDR3 in amino acids: CASSLVGGYTEAFF. The CDR3 nucleotides are TGCGCCAGCAGCTTGGTGGGGGGCTACACTGAAGCTTTCTTT. The variable domain in full, with the rest retrieved from reference TRBV5-1 and TRBJ1-1, is KAGVTQTPRYLIKTRGQQVTLSCSPISGHRSVSWYQQTPGQGLQFLFEYFSETQRNKGNFPGRFSGRQFSNSRSEMNVSTLELGDSALYLCASSLVGGYTEAFFGQGTRLTVV.

The V and J genes are TRBV30 and TRBJ1-5; D is ambiguous. Per the germline V gene, CDR1 is GTSNPN and CDR2 is SVGIG (reference sequence). This CDR3 is built from 12 residues. Trimming took off 5 bases at V and 0 bases at J, with 5 bases between the two ends. The CDR3 loop reads CAWGSSNQPQHF. CDR3 sequence (DNA): TGTGCCTGGGGAAGTAGCAATCAGCCCCAGCATTTT.

The chain is built from TRBV15 and TRBJ1-3; no reliable D call. CDR1 and CDR2 from the germline V gene are LNHNV and YYDKDF (reference sequence). The CDR3 spans 15 residues. The germline V and J ends were trimmed by 1 base and 3 bases, with 10 bases remaining between them. CDR3: CATSRGGLSGNTIYF. The CDR3 DNA reads as TGTGCCACCAGCAGAGGTGGACTGAGTGGAAACACCATATATTTT.

This clone has just one count. The chain joins TRBV27 to TRBJ2-2, with TRBD2 identical over 14 bases. Germline V gene lookup returns CDR1 MNHEY and CDR2 SMNVEV (reference sequence). The CDR3 spans 15 residues. With 5 bases clipped from V and 5 bases from J, the junction kept 1 base outside the gene matches. CDR3 DNA: TGTGCCAGCAGTCGACTAGCGGGGGGGACCGGGGAGCTGTTTTTT. It is translated as CASSRLAGGTGELFF.

The chain recombines TRBV18 with TRBJ1-2; the match to TRBD1 covers 11 bases. The V gene's germline CDR1 is KGHSH and CDR2 LQKENI. Trimming took 4 bases from V and 6 from J; bases not matched to a gene: 4. This CDR3 has 14 residues. In DNA form, the CDR3 reads TGTGCCAGCTCACTAAGGACAGGGGGCCATGGCTACACCTTC. This codes for CASSLRTGGHGYTF.

V usage is TRBV5-4 and J usage is TRBJ2-1; no firm D call. CDR1 and CDR2 (germline): SGHNT, YYREEE (reference sequence). The CDR3 spans 13 residues. Trimming removed 5 bases at V and 13 bases at J, with 19 bases between. The CDR3 here is CASRSVRTDEQFF. The CDR3 DNA is TGTGCCAGCAGATCGGTAAGGACGGACGAACAGTTCTTC.

The chain links TRBV5-6 to TRBJ2-5, with D possibly TRBD2 on 7 matching bases. There are 17 residues in the CDR3. The V and J ends lost 0 bases and 3 bases respectively, with 18 bases between them. Germline V CDR1 and CDR2: SGHDT, YYEEEE. The CDR3 spells CASSLAGGRNLKETQYF. For the CDR3, the DNA is TGTGCCAGCAGCTTGGCCGGGGGGCGGAATTTGAAAGAGACCCAGTACTTC.

V gene TRBV4-2 combines with J gene TRBJ2-1, with 7 bases identical to TRBD1. CDR1 LGHNA and CDR2 YNFKEQ come from the germline V gene. The CDR3 totals 17 residues. With 2 bases clipped from V and 2 bases from J, the junction kept 9 bases outside the gene matches. CDR3 nucleotides: TGTGCCAGCAGCCAAATTGGGACAGACGGGGCCTACAATGAGCAGTTCTTC. As protein: CASSQIGTDGAYNEQFF.

This clone came up once. DNA for the CDR3: TGTGCCAGCAGTGAATATTGGGAGTCCCCCTACAATGAGCAGTTCTTC. This sequence encodes CASSEYWESPYNEQFF. V usage is TRBV25-1 and J usage is TRBJ2-1; TRBD2 is a possible D gene (5 bases). The CDR3 sequence is 16 residues long. Looked up from germline, CDR1 is MGHDK and CDR2 is SYGVNS. V was trimmed by 0 bases and J by 2 bases, leaving 11 bases between them.

V gene TRBV19 combines with J gene TRBJ1-2, with unresolved D. This CDR3 is 11 amino acids long. With 8 bases removed from V and 3 bases from J, the gap between germline ends came to 7 bases. From germline, CDR1 is LNHDA and CDR2 SQIVND (reference sequence). The CDR3 here is CASQRDYGYTF. In DNA form, the CDR3 reads TGTGCCAGTCAGAGGGACTATGGCTACACCTTC.

V is TRBV18 and J is TRBJ1-1; D not resolved. The CDR3 runs 15 residues. Trimming took off 2 bases at V and 3 bases at J, with 13 bases between the two ends. Per germline, CDR1 KGHSH and CDR2 LQKENI. The CDR3 DNA reads as TGTGCCAGCTCACCAAGGGCAGCTTCGTACACTGAAGCTTTCTTT. Its translation: CASSPRAASYTEAFF. The variable domain in full, completed from reference TRBV18 and TRBJ1-1, reads NAGVMQNPRHLVRRRGQEARLRCSPMKGHSHVYWYRQLPEEGLKFMVYLQKENIIDESGMPKERFSAEFPKEGPSILRIQQVVRGDSAAYFCASSPRAASYTEAFFGQGTRLTVV.

The rearrangement links TRBV11-2 to TRBJ1-1, with 7 bases aligning to TRBD1. CDR3 size: 13 residues. V was clipped by 11 bases and J by 3 bases; unmatched bases: 9. Germline CDR1 and CDR2: SGHAT and FQNNGV. The CDR3 here is CAGGWDRDTEAFF. The CDR3 DNA is TGTGCCGGGGGTTGGGACAGAGACACTGAAGCTTTCTTT.

The rearrangement links TRBV5-6 to TRBJ2-7; 7 bases fit TRBD1. This CDR3 region has 15 residues. V shed 4 bases, J shed 0 bases, and the junction held 7 bases outside the gene matches. The germline CDR1 and CDR2 sequences are SGHDT and YYEEEE. The CDR3 reads CASSKTGLSSYEQYF. The DNA for the CDR3 is TGTGCCAGCAGCAAGACAGGGTTGAGCTCCTACGAGCAGTACTTC.

V gene TRBV5-4 combines with J gene TRBJ1-1; D unclear. Trimming pared 0 bases from V and 0 bases from J, leaving 9 bases between. The CDR3 extends over 15 amino acids. CDR1 is SGHNT and CDR2 is YYREEE in the germline V gene (reference sequence). This chain's CDR3 is CASSLGSPLNTEAFF. Written as DNA, the CDR3 is TGTGCCAGCAGCTTGGGGTCTCCTTTGAACACTGAAGCTTTCTTT.